Following are 25 T cell receptor beta chains from one sample sequenced in a study of Graves' ophthalmopathy and Graves' hyperthyroidism. Amplified TCR beta CDR3 regions were obtained using RNA transcripts as template. HTBI primers served in a first-round RT-PCR, which a second-round multiplex PCR followed. In TCRdb, the multiplex PCR reads were re-called with MiXCR into one record per CDR3 protein. The data contain about 370,000 distinct CDR3 sequences, around 16% of them singletons. Sequenced material: peripheral blood. The origin of the receptors is a woman under 30 with Graves' ophthalmopathy.

The table lists this clonotype with many counts. The chain uses TRBV25-1 and TRBJ1-5; unclear D gene. Germline loops: CDR1 MGHDK, CDR2 SYGVNS. Trimming removed 3 bases from V and 4 bases from J, with 7 bases in between. The CDR3 extends over 13 amino acids. DNA for the CDR3: TGTGCCAGCAGTGACCAGGCTAATCAGCCCCAGCATTTT. It translates to CASSDQANQPQHF.

This clonotype was recorded a few times. The CDR3 is CAYRFPSGTIYF. The CDR3 bases are TGTGCCTACAGGTTCCCCTCCGGCACCATATATTTT. This sequence joins TRBV12-3 or TRBV12-4 and TRBJ1-3, with TRBD1 as a possible D gene (5 bases). Trimming removed 11 bases from V and 9 bases from J, with 17 bases in between. The CDR3 consists of 12 residues.

This clonotype was counted between two and nine times. J is TRBJ1-1 and V is TRBV9; 8 bases map to TRBD1. Germline CDR1 and CDR2: SGDLS and YYNGEE. This CDR3 is built from 15 residues. After removal of 4 bases from V and 1 base from J, the junction contained 6 bases not matched to a gene. The CDR3 DNA reads as TGTGCCAGCAGCTTAACCGGGACAGGGAACACTGAAGCTTTCTTT. Translated, it gives CASSLTGTGNTEAFF.

This clonotype was detected many times. The chain carries TRBV10-3 and TRBJ1-1; TRBD1 aligns across 7 bases. From germline, CDR1 is ENHRY and CDR2 SYGVKD. This CDR3 region has 16 residues. With V trimmed by 2 bases and J by 4 bases, 10 bases remained unmatched. CDR3 DNA sequence: TGTGCCATCAGTGAGACCCCAGGGGGGGGGGGCACTGAAGCTTTCTTT. It specifies CAISETPGGGGTEAFF.

This clonotype occurred many times. V gene TRBV28 combines with J gene TRBJ2-7, with D perhaps matching TRBD2 (6 bases). CDR3 length: 15 amino acids. V dropped 10 bases and J dropped 6 bases, with 25 bases sitting between them. Germline V CDR1 and CDR2: MDHEN, SYDVKM. The CDR3 loop is CAIKRGSGRSSEQYF. As DNA, the CDR3 is TGTGCCATCAAGAGGGGCTCAGGGAGGTCGAGCGAGCAGTACTTC.

This clonotype was seen many times. Germline and junction disagree at one end, which may indicate a read error. The rearrangement joins TRBV19 to TRBJ2-4; D gene unclear. The V gene's germline CDR1 is LNHDA and CDR2 SQIVND (reference sequence). CDR3 length: 15 amino acids. Here the CDR3 reads CVSSATRWAKNIQYF. The CDR3 nucleotides are TGTGTCAGTAGTGCCACCCGGTGGGCCAAAAACATTCAGTACTTC.

This clonotype appeared many times. This sequence joins TRBV27 and TRBJ2-7; D uncertain. The length of the CDR3 is 15 residues. Germline V gene sequence: CDR1 MNHEY, CDR2 SMNVEV (reference sequence). The V and J ends lost 0 bases and 0 bases respectively, with 9 bases between them. CDR3 protein: CASSLSPLGSYEQYF. CDR3 nucleotide sequence: TGTGCCAGCAGTTTATCCCCGTTGGGCTCCTACGAGCAGTACTTC.

The chain carries TRBV25-1 and TRBJ1-5; D is uncertain. Germline lookup yields CDR1 MGHDK and CDR2 SYGVNS. The V gene lost 3 bases and the J gene lost 7 bases, with 16 bases spanning the gap. The CDR3 is made up of 15 amino acids. In DNA, the CDR3 is TGTGCCAGCAGTGAGGGAACAGCGGTTGTGCAGCCCCAGCATTTT. This sequence encodes CASSEGTAVVQPQHF.

This clonotype was seen many times. The chain carries TRBV19 and TRBJ2-7, with D possibly matching TRBD1 (6 bases). Germline V gene sequence: CDR1 LNHDA, CDR2 SQIVND (reference sequence). Trimming stripped 2 bases from V and 2 bases from J, with 7 bases between. The CDR3 loop spans 13 amino acids. The CDR3 nucleotides read TGTGCCAGTAGTATAAACAGGGCCTACGAGCAGTACTTC. It specifies CASSINRAYEQYF.

This clonotype was seen many times. V and J are TRBV12-3 or TRBV12-4 and TRBJ1-1; 7 bases map to TRBD1. This CDR3 comprises 14 residues. With 7 bases clipped from V and 3 bases from J, the junction kept 8 bases outside the gene matches. The CDR3: CASISGGADTEAFF. The CDR3 DNA reads TGTGCCAGCATCTCAGGGGGAGCGGACACTGAAGCTTTCTTT.

This clonotype appeared once. This chain joins TRBV28 and TRBJ2-7, with D possibly TRBD1 on 6 matching bases. Germline CDR1 is MDHEN and CDR2 is SYDVKM. Trimming took off 6 bases at V and 6 bases at J, with 15 bases between the two ends. CDR3 length: 13 residues. CDR3 residues: CASRNGQIGEQYF. The CDR3 DNA follows: TGTGCCAGCAGGAACGGACAGATCGGCGAGCAGTACTTC.

This clonotype came up many times. The chain has TRBV6-2 or TRBV6-3 and TRBJ2-6; possible D gene TRBD1, 7 bases. The germline CDR1 and CDR2 sequences are MNHEY and SVGEGT. Trimming took 7 bases from V and 0 from J, leaving 19 bases between them. There are 18 residues in the CDR3. In nucleotides, the CDR3 is TGTGCCAGCATCATGGGGGGACAGTTCTACTCTGGGGCCAACGTCCTGACTTTC. As protein: CASIMGGQFYSGANVLTF.

In its sample, this clonotype was seen many times. This chain joins TRBV25-1 and TRBJ2-5, with 7 bases that match TRBD1. The CDR3 sequence is 14 residues long. From germline, CDR1 is MGHDK and CDR2 SYGVNS. V shed 4 bases and J 1 base; nucleotides not matched to a gene: 3. In DNA form, the CDR3 reads TGTGCCAGCAGTGTATGGGACAGCCAAGAGACCCAGTACTTC. Its translation: CASSVWDSQETQYF.

This clonotype was counted a few times. V usage is TRBV28 and J usage is TRBJ2-7; tentatively, D is TRBD2 (5 bases). The CDR3 extends over 13 amino acids. V lost 6 bases and J lost 6, with 15 bases in between. Germline values: CDR1 MDHEN, CDR2 SYDVKM. CDR3 coding DNA: TGTGCCAGCAGCAATACTAGAGGAGGCGAGCAGTACTTC. This codes for CASSNTRGGEQYF.

There are many counts of this clonotype. J is TRBJ2-5 and V is TRBV9; 9 nucleotides line up with TRBD2. V lost 0 bases to trimming and J lost 0 bases; unmatched junction nucleotides: 3. The CDR3 is 16 residues long. Germline V lookup: CDR1 SGDLS, CDR2 YYNGEE. CDR3 DNA: TGTGCCAGCAGCGTAGGAAGCGGGGGGAACCAAGAGACCCAGTACTTC. It encodes CASSVGSGGNQETQYF.

Concerning this clonotype itself: This may arise from a read error, as a much more abundant clone is one base away. The chain combines TRBV19 with TRBJ1-5; D gene uncertain. Per the germline V gene, CDR1 is LNHDA and CDR2 is SQIVND (reference sequence). The CDR3 totals 13 residues. The CDR3 DNA is TGTGCCGGTAGTCCCTATTCGACCTCGCCCCAGCATTTT. It specifies CAGSPYSTSPQHF. Full variable domain (missing parts from reference TRBV19 and TRBJ1-5): DGGITQSPKYLFRKEGQNVTLSCEQNLNHDAMYWYRQDPGQGLRLIYYSQIVNDFQKGDIAEGYSVSREKKESFPLTVTSAQKNPTAFYLCAGSPYSTSPQHFGDGTRLSIL.

This clonotype was detected a few times. The chain couples TRBV20-1 to TRBJ2-7; possible D gene TRBD1, 5 bases. Germline loops: CDR1 DFQATT, CDR2 SNEGSKA (reference sequence). V lost 0 bases, J lost 0 bases, and 21 bases lay in between. There are 18 residues in the CDR3. CDR3 protein: CSARDTNPRQKVSYEQYF. The CDR3 DNA sequence: TGCAGTGCTAGAGACACCAATCCCCGACAGAAAGTCTCCTACGAGCAGTACTTC.

This clonotype was seen many times. Here the CDR3 reads CASSLLRVGAFF. In nucleotides, the CDR3 is TGTGCCAGCAGTTTATTGAGGGTGGGAGCTTTCTTT. The chain combines TRBV28 with TRBJ1-1, with D unclear. The V end was cut by 1 base, the J end by 10 bases, with 10 bases between. CDR3 length: 12 amino acids. The germline V gene encodes CDR1 MDHEN and CDR2 SYDVKM.

This clonotype was seen ten or more times. The chain joins TRBV28 to TRBJ1-6; 8 bases map to TRBD1. The CDR3 extends over 18 amino acids. The V segment lost 5 bases and the J segment 0 bases; nucleotides outside the gene matches: 9. In germline, CDR1 is MDHEN, CDR2 SYDVKM. The DNA of the CDR3 is TGTGCCAGCAGTCCACGACAGGGGTTAGGCTCCTATAATTCACCCCTCCACTTT. It yields the protein CASSPRQGLGSYNSPLHF.

This clonotype has a count of ten or more. The rearrangement joins TRBV10-3 to TRBJ2-7; TRBD2 matches at 7 bases. V gave up 0 bases and J gave up 3 bases; unmatched junction bases: 8. CDR3 length: 16 amino acids. Per germline, CDR1 ENHRY and CDR2 SYGVKD. CDR3 nucleotide sequence: TGTGCCATCAGTGAGTCGAGGTTAGCGGGTCTCTACGAGCAGTACTTC. This sequence encodes CAISESRLAGLYEQYF.

V and J are TRBV2 and TRBJ1-5; TRBD1 aligns across 9 bases. The CDR3 loop spans 15 amino acids. The junction had 5 bases not matched to a gene; V was cut back by 8 bases and J by 0 bases. CDR1 and CDR2 from the germline V gene are SNHLY and FYNNEI. The DNA of the CDR3 is TGTGCCAGCCAACAGGGGGCGTTTAGCAATCAGCCCCAGCATTTT. Translated: CASQQGAFSNQPQHF.

The V gene is TRBV3-1, the J gene TRBJ2-6; D not resolved. The CDR3 loop spans 17 amino acids. Trimming removed 0 bases from V and 3 bases from J, with 12 bases in between. Germline loops: CDR1 LGHDT, CDR2 YNNKEL (reference sequence). CDR3 protein: CASSQEKPVGGANVLTF. The CDR3 nucleotides are TGTGCCAGCAGCCAAGAGAAGCCGGTCGGTGGGGCCAACGTCCTGACTTTC.

At least ten counts were recorded for this clonotype. The chain has TRBV7-3 and TRBJ1-1; 7 bases match TRBD1. The CDR3 is made up of 14 amino acids. V gave up 5 bases and J gave up 2 bases; unmatched junction bases: 5. Germline CDR1 is SGHTA and CDR2 is FQGTGA. The CDR3 bases are TGTGCCAGCAGCCAACACAGGGGCAACACTGAAGCTTTCTTT. Protein sequence: CASSQHRGNTEAFF.

The chain couples TRBV18 to TRBJ2-7; 9 nucleotides line up with TRBD1. From germline, CDR1 is KGHSH and CDR2 LQKENI. V shed 3 bases, J shed 0 bases, and the junction held 6 bases outside the gene matches. The CDR3 is 16 amino acids. Here the CDR3 DNA reads TGTGCCAGCTCACCTGTACTGGGACAGGGCTCCTACGAGCAGTACTTC. This sequence encodes CASSPVLGQGSYEQYF.

This clonotype has a count of ten or more. The chain employs TRBV5-1 and TRBJ1-5; 11 nucleotides align to TRBD1. Germline V CDR1 and CDR2: SGHRS, YFSETQ. The CDR3 consists of 17 residues. Trimming at V came to 0 bases and at J to 11 bases, leaving 13 bases not matched to a gene. Here the CDR3 reads CASSLAPGQGAGGAQHF. As DNA, the CDR3 is TGCGCCAGCAGCTTGGCCCCCGGACAGGGGGCCGGGGGGGCCCAGCATTTT.